The clone carrying this TCR beta chain was counted at least ten times. The data were obtained in a study of CD8+CD57+ T cells in acquired aplastic anemia. Before being chosen for sequencing, patients had shown CD8+CD57+ cell expansion by flow cytometry. V lost 3 bases and J lost 3, with 15 bases in between. CDR3 length: 15 residues. Germline CDR1 and CDR2: DFQATT and SNEGSKA (reference sequence). CDR3 and TCR beta VDJ profiling relied on genomic DNA as the template. TCRdb redid the calling of the reads with MiXCR, one entry per CDR3 protein. The data hold more than 45,000 distinct CDR3 sequences, with around 50% observed a single time.

The chain has TRBV20-1 and TRBJ2-1; tentative D call: TRBD2 (7 bases). The clonotype comes from a human donor with aplastic anemia. The sequenced sample consisted of sorted CD4+, CD8+, or CD8+CD57+ T cells (not recorded which) from PBMCs. As DNA, the CDR3 is TGCAGTGCTAGTTGGTGGGGGGGCAACTACAATGAGCAGTTCTTC. It specifies CSASWWGGNYNEQFF.